This T cell receptor beta chain is from a study of cytomegalovirus exposure and HLA in healthy donors. About this clone: Its cognate antigen is unknown.

The PCR made use of 60 Vbeta and 13 Jbeta primers. Assay used: immunoSEQ multiplex PCR; TCRdb lists only in-frame clones, some missing. The data show under 200,000 clones, 75% seen once. The germline V gene has CDR1 MDHEN and CDR2 SYDVKM. This CDR3 has 13 residues. V gave up 4 bases and J gave up 8 bases, with 11 bases separating them. Whole-study results and caveats: Cytomegalovirus status was reportedly diagnosed by the classifier with high sensitivity and specificity.

The sample consisted of PBMCs. The receptor comes from a woman aged 40 to 50 in good health and CMV-seropositive. The V and J genes are TRBV28 and TRBJ1-4; D might be TRBD1 (5 bases). The CDR3 region has the DNA TGTGCCAGCAGTTACCAGGGTAGAGAAAAACTGTTTTTT. The encoded protein is CASSYQGREKLFF.